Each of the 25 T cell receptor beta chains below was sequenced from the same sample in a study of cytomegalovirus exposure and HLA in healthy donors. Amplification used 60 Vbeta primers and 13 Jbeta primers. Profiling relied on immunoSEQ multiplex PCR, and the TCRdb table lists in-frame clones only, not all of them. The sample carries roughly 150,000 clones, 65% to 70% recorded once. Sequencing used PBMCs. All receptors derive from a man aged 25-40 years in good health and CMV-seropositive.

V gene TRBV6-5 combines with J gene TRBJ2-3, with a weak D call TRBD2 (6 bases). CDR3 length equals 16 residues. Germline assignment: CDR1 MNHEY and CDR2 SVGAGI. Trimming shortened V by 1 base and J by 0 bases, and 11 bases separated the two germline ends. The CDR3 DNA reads TGTGCCAGCAGTTACTGGGACGGAGGGAGCACAGATACGCAGTATTTT. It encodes CASSYWDGGSTDTQYF.

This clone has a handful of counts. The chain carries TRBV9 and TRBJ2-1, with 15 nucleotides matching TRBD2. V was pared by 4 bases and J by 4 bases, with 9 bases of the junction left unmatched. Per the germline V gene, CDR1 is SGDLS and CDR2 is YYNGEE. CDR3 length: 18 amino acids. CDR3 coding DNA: TGTGCCAGCAGCCCCCAGGGACTAGCGGGAGGATTGTACAATGAGCAGTTCTTC. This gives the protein CASSPQGLAGGLYNEQFF.

This CDR3 reads CASKGLLGANVLTF. The CDR3, as DNA: TGTGCCAGCAAGGGGTTGCTCGGGGCCAACGTCCTGACTTTC. The chain recombines TRBV2 with TRBJ2-6, with D possibly TRBD1 on 5 matching bases. Trimming left V 7 bases short and J 4 bases short, with 11 bases between. Germline CDR1 reads SNHLY; CDR2 reads FYNNEI. This CDR3 is 14 amino acids long.

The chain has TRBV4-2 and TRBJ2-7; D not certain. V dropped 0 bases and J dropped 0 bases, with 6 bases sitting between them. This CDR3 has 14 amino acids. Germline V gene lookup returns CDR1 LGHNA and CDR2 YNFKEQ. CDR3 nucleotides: TGTGCCAGCAGCCAAGAGAGAAGCTCCTACGAGCAGTACTTC. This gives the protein CASSQERSSYEQYF.

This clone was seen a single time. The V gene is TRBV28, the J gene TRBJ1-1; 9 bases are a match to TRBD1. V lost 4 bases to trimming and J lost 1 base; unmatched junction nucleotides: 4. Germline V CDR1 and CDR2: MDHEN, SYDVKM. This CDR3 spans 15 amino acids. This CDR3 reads CASSSDRGRNTEAFF. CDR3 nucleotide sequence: TGTGCCAGCAGTTCGGACAGGGGTCGGAACACTGAAGCTTTCTTT.

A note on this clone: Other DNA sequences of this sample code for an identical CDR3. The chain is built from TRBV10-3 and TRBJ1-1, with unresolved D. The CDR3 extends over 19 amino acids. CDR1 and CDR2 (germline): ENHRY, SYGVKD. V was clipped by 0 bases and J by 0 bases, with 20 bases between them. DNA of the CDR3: TGTGCCATCAGTGAGTCGAATCCCTGGAAGGGAGGACTGAACACTGAAGCTTTCTTT. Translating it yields CAISESNPWKGGLNTEAFF.

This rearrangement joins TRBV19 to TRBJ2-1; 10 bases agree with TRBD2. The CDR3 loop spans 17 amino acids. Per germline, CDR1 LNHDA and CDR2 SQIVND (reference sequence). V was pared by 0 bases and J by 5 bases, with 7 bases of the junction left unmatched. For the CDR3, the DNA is TGTGCCAGTAGTATAGACTTGACTAGCGGGTGGGACAATGAGCAGTTCTTC. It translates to CASSIDLTSGWDNEQFF.

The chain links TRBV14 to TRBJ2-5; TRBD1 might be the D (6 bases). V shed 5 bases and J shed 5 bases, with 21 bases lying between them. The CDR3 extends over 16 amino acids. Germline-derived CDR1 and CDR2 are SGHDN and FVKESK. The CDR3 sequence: CASSATFTGNRETQYF. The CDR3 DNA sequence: TGTGCCAGCAGCGCCACCTTTACAGGGAACCGGGAGACCCAGTACTTC.

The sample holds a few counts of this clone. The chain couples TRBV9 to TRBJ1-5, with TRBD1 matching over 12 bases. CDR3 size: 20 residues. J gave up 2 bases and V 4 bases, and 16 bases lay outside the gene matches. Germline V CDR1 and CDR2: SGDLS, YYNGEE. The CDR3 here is CASSPEDSGQGAVGNQPQHF. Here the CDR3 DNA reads TGTGCCAGCAGCCCAGAAGACTCGGGACAGGGGGCGGTTGGCAATCAGCCCCAGCATTTT.

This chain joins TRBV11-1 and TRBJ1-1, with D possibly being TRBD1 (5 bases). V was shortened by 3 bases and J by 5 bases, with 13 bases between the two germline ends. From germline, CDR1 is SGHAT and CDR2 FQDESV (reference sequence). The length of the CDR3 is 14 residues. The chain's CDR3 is CASSFGGGWTEAFF. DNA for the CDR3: TGTGCCAGCAGCTTCGGGGGGGGATGGACTGAAGCTTTCTTT. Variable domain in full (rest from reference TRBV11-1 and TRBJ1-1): EAEVAQSPRYKITEKSQAVAFWCDPISGHATLYWYRQILGQGPELLVQFQDESVVDDSQLPKDRFSAERLKGVDSTLKIQPAELGDSAMYLCASSFGGGWTEAFFGQGTRLTVV.

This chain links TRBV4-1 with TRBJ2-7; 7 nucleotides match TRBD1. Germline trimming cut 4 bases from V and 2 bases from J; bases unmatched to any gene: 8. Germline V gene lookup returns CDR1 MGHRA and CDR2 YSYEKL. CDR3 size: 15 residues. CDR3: CASSRAADRTYEQYF. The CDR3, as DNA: TGCGCCAGCAGCCGGGCAGCGGACAGGACCTACGAGCAGTACTTC.

As DNA, the CDR3 is TGCAGCACACTAGCGGGAGGGCACGAGCAGTACTTC. As protein: CSTLAGGHEQYF. V usage is TRBV29-1 and J usage is TRBJ2-7; 13 nucleotides match TRBD2. With 8 bases clipped from V and 5 bases from J, the junction kept 3 bases outside the gene matches. The CDR3 has 12 residues. Germline CDR1 reads SQVTM; CDR2 reads ANQGSEA.

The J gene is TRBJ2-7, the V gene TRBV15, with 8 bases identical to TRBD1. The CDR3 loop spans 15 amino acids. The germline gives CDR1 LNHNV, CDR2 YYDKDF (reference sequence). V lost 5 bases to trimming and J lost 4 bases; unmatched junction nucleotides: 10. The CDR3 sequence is CATSPTGTGVYEQYF. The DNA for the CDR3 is TGTGCCACCAGCCCTACCGGGACAGGAGTTTACGAGCAGTACTTC.

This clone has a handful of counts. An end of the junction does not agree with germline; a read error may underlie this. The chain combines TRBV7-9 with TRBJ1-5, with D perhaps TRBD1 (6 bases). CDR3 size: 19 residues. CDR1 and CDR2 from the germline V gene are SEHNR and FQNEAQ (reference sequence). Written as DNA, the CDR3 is TGTTCCAGCAGCTTGGCGAGCCTTGTAAGGGAGGGGGAGGATCAGCCCCAGCATTTT. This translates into CSSSLASLVREGEDQPQHF.

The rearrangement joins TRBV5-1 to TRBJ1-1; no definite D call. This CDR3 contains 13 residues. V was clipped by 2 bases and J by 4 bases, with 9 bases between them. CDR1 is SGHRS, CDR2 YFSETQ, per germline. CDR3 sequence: CASSLDEGTEAFF. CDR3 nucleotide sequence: TGCGCCAGCAGCTTAGACGAGGGCACTGAAGCTTTCTTT.

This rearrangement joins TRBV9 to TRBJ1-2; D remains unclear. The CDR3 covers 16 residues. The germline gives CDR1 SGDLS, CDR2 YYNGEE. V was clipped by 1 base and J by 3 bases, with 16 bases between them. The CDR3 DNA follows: TGTGCCAGCAGCGTACCCTCTGATGGTTACTACTATGGCTACACCTTC. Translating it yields CASSVPSDGYYYGYTF.

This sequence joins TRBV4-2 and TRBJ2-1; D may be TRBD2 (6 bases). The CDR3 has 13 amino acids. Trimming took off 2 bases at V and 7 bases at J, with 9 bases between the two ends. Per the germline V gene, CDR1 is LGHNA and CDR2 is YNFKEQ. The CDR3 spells CASSQRERNEQFF. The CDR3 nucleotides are TGTGCCAGCAGCCAACGGGAGCGGAATGAGCAGTTCTTC.

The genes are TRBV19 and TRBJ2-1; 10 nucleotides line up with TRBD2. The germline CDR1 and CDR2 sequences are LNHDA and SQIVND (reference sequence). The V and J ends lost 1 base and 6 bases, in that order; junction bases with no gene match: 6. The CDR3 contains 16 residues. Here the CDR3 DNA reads TGTGCCAGTAGTATAGCGGCGCTAGCGGGAGCCAATGAGCAGTTCTTC. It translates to CASSIAALAGANEQFF.

CDR3 bases: TGTGCCAGCAGCTTAGGCCAAATAGCGGGATGGGTTGAGCAGTTCTTC. Protein: CASSLGQIAGWVEQFF. The genes are TRBV13 and TRBJ2-1; 8 nucleotides align to TRBD2. Germline V gene sequence: CDR1 PRHDT, CDR2 FYEKMQ (reference sequence). The length of the CDR3 is 16 residues. V lost 0 bases to trimming and J lost 9 bases; unmatched junction nucleotides: 10.

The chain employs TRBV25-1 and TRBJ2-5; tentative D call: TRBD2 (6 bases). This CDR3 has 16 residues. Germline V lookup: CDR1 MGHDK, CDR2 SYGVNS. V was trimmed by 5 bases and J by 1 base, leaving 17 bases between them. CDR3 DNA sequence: TGTGCCAGCAGTACCCTGGTGGGACTTTTCCAAGAGACCCAGTACTTC. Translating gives CASSTLVGLFQETQYF.

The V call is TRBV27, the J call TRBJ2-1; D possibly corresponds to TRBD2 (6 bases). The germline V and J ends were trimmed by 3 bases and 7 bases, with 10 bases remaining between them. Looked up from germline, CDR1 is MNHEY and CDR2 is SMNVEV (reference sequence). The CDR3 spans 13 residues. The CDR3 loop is CASSFGGVNEQFF. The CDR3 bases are TGTGCCAGCAGTTTCGGGGGAGTGAATGAGCAGTTCTTC.

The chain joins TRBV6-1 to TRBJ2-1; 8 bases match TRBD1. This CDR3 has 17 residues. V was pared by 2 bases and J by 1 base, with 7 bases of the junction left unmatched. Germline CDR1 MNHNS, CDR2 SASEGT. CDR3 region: CASSEFGQGRSYNEQFF. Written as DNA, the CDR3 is TGTGCCAGCAGTGAATTTGGACAGGGTAGGTCCTACAATGAGCAGTTCTTC.

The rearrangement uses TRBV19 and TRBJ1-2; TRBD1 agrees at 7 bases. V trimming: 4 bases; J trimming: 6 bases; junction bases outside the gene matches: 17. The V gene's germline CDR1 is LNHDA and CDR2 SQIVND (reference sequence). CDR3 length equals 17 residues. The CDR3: CASSTGQWASASNGYTF. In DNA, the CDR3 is TGTGCCAGTAGTACGGGACAGTGGGCCTCCGCATCTAATGGCTACACCTTC.

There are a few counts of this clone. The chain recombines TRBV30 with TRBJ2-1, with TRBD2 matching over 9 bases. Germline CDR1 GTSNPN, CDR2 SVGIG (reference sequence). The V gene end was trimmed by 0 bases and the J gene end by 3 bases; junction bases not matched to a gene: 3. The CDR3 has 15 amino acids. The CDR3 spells CAWSVLAGNYNEQFF. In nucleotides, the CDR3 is TGTGCCTGGAGTGTACTAGCGGGCAACTACAATGAGCAGTTCTTC.

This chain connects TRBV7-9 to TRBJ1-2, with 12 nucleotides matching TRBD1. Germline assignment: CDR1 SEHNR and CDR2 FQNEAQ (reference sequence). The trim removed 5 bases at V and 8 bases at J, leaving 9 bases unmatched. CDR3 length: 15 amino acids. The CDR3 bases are TGTGCCAGCAGCCATCCCGGGACAGGGGGCAGCGGCTACACCTTC. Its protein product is CASSHPGTGGSGYTF.